This T cell receptor (beta chain) was captured in a study of blood T cell repertoires in COVID-19. Study in general: Acute-phase and convalescent COVID-19 samples originated in the United States, Italy and Spain.

The sample holds one count of this clone. This CDR3 comprises 16 residues. From germline, CDR1 is MNHEY and CDR2 SMNVEV (reference sequence). Between the trimmed V and J ends, which lost 2 bases and 10 bases, there was a span of 18 bases. Here immunoSEQ multiplex PCR was the method, and the copy in TCRdb shows in-frame clones only, minus some. The sample gives some 220,000 clones, around four fifths of which show up once; around 18% is in the top ten. The chain is built from TRBV27 and TRBJ1-6; D is unclear. Sequencing was performed on peripheral blood. The sequence derives from a woman aged 80 or over with active or convalescent COVID-19. This chain's CDR3 is CASSLSDRRVTSPLHF. In nucleotides, the CDR3 is TGTGCCAGCAGTTTAAGCGATAGGAGGGTAACCTCACCCCTCCACTTT.